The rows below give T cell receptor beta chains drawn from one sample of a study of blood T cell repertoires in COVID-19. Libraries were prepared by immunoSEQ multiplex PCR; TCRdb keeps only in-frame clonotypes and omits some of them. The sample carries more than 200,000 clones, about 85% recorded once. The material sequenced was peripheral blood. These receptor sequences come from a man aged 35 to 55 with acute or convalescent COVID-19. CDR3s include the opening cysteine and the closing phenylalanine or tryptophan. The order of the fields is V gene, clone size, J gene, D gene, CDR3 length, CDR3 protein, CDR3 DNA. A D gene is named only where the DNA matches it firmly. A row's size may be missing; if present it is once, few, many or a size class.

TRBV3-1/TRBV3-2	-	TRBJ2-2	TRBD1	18	CASSQVGQGTPNTGELFF	TGTGCCAGCAGCCAAGTGGGACAGGGAACCCCGAACACCGGGGAGCTGTTTTTT
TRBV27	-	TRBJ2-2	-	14	CASSWGQYTGELFF	TGTGCCAGCAGCTGGGGGCAATACACCGGGGAGCTGTTTTTT
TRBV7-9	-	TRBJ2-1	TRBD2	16	CASSPGLAGDYNEQFF	TGTGCCAGCAGCCCGGGACTAGCGGGAGACTACAATGAGCAGTTCTTC
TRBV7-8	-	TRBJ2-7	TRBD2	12	CASSPQSTSLYF	TGTGCCAGCAGCCCCCAATCGACTAGCCTTTACTTC
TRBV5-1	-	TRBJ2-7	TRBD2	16	CASSLPISGSSYEQYF	TGCGCCAGCAGCTTACCAATTAGCGGGAGTTCCTACGAGCAGTACTTC
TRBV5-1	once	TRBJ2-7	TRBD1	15	CASSDRDSRSYEQYF	TGCGCCAGCAGCGACCGGGACAGCCGCTCCTACGAGCAGTACTTC
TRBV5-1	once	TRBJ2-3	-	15	CASRRGGAVTDTQYF	TGCGCCAGCAGAAGAGGGGGGGCCGTTACAGATACGCAGTATTTT
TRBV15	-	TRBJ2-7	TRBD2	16	CATSRIGLAGGYEQYF	TGTGCCACCAGCAGAATCGGCCTAGCGGGAGGATACGAGCAGTACTTC
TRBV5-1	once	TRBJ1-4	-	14	CASSLVTDNEKLFF	TGCGCCAGCAGCTTGGTTACAGATAATGAAAAACTGTTTTTT
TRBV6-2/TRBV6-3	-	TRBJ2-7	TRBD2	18	CASSDMGLAGGPTYEQYF	TGTGCCAGCAGTGACATGGGACTAGCGGGAGGGCCCACCTACGAGCAGTACTTC
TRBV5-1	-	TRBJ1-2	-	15	CASSLARDFNYGYTF	TGCGCCAGCAGCTTGGCCCGGGACTTTAACTATGGCTACACCTTC
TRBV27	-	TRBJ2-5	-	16	CASSSLEGLQQETQYF	TGTGCCAGCAGTTCCCTGGAGGGTCTTCAGCAAGAGACCCAGTACTTC
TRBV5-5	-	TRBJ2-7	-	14	CASSSPGVTYEQYF	TGTGCCAGCAGCTCCCCAGGGGTCACCTACGAGCAGTACTTC
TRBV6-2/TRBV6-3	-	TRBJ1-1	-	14	CASSRQSMNTEAFF	TGTGCCAGCAGCCGACAGTCCATGAACACTGAAGCTTTCTTT
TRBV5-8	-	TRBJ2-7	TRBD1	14	CASSTGGLAYEQYF	TGTGCCAGCAGCACAGGGGGCCTCGCCTACGAGCAGTACTTC
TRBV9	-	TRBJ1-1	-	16	CASSVVSVVEGTEAFF	TGTGCCAGCAGCGTAGTCTCAGTGGTAGAGGGCACTGAAGCTTTCTTT
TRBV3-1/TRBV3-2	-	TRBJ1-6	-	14	CASSPRGWDSPLHF	TGTGCCAGCAGCCCCCGAGGGTGGGATTCACCCCTCCACTTT
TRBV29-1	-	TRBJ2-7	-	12	CSCRDTTYEQYF	TGCAGCTGCCGGGACACCACCTACGAGCAGTACTTC
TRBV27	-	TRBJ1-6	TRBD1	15	CASSFMGQVESPLHF	TGTGCCAGCAGTTTTATGGGACAGGTCGAATCACCCCTCCACTTT
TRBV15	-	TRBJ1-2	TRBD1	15	CATSRDYRDSYGYTF	TGTGCCACCAGCAGAGATTACCGGGACAGCTATGGCTACACCTTC
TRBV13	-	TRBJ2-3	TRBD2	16	CASSLASGGFTDTQYF	TGTGCCAGCAGCTTAGCCAGCGGGGGATTCACAGATACGCAGTATTTT
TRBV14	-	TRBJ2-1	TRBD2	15	CASSQLAGDYNEQFF	TGTGCCAGCAGCCAGCTAGCGGGAGACTACAATGAGCAGTTCTTC
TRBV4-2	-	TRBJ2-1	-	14	CASSQARAYNEQFF	TGTGCCAGCAGCCAAGCTCGAGCCTACAATGAGCAGTTCTTC
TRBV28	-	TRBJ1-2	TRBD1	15	CASSFDRGVGYGYTF	TGTGCCAGCAGCTTCGACAGGGGCGTCGGCTATGGCTACACCTTC
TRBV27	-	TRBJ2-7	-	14	CASSWALTRGEQYF	TGTGCCAGCAGTTGGGCCCTCACACGGGGCGAGCAGTACTTC
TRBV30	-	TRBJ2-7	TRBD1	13	CAWRRTGGSEQYF	TGTGCCTGGAGGCGTACAGGGGGGAGCGAGCAGTACTTC
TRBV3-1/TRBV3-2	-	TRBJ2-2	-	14	CASSQGGSTGELFF	TGTGCCAGCAGCCAAGGCGGGTCCACCGGGGAGCTGTTTTTT
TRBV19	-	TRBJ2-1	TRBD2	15	CASSSDGTSGGEQFF	TGTGCCAGTAGTTCAGATGGGACTAGCGGGGGAGAGCAGTTCTTC
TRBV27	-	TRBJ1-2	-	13	CASSYTGYYGYTF	TGTGCCAGCAGTTATACAGGGTACTATGGCTACACCTTC
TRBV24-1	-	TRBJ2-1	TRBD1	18	CATSDSGLGRGREDEQFF	TGTGCCACCAGTGATTCCGGGTTGGGCAGGGGGCGCGAGGATGAGCAGTTCTTC
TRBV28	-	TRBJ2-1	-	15	CASSPTGLPRDEQFF	TGTGCCAGCAGCCCTACGGGACTCCCTCGCGATGAGCAGTTCTTC
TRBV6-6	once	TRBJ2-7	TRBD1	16	CASRREGGKSSYEQYF	TGTGCCAGCAGAAGGGAAGGGGGCAAGTCATCCTACGAGCAGTACTTC
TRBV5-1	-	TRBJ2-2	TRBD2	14	CASSLLAGAGELFF	TGCGCCAGCAGCTTGCTAGCGGGGGCCGGGGAGCTGTTTTTT
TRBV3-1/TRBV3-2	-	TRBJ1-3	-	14	CASSQVAAGNTIYF	TGTGCCAGCAGCCAAGTGGCAGCGGGAAACACCATATATTTT
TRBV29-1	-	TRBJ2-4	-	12	CSVESVSNIQYF	TGCAGCGTTGAATCCGTTTCGAACATTCAGTACTTC
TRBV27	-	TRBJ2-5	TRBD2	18	CASSTGTSGERVGETQYF	TGTGCCAGCTCTACCGGGACTAGCGGGGAGAGGGTGGGAGAGACCCAGTACTTC